Listed below are T cell receptor beta chains from one sample, sequenced in a study of cytomegalovirus exposure and HLA in healthy donors. Using immunoSEQ multiplex PCR, the repertoire was profiled, and TCRdb retains in-frame clones only, with some absent. The data hold about 160,000 clones, with around 92% observed a single time. The sample consisted of PBMCs. The receptors stem from a woman aged 18-35 years in good health and CMV-seropositive. CDR3s include the opening cysteine and the closing phenylalanine or tryptophan. D genes are given only for firm matches. Not all rows give a size; the values are once, few, many and, for expanded clones, a class.

d_call,v_call,clone_size,j_call,cdr3_nt,cdr3_aa
-,TRBV4-2,once,TRBJ1-1,TGTGCCAGCAGCCAAGATCAGGGAGGTGGTCCGGACACTGAAGCTTTCTTT,CASSQDQGGGPDTEAFF
-,TRBV6-5,-,TRBJ2-3,TGTGCCAGCAGTTTCGGGAGCTCAGATACGCAGTATTTT,CASSFGSSDTQYF
-,TRBV6-1,-,TRBJ1-2,TGTGCCAGCAGTGACAGGGAAGGCGATGGCTACACCTTC,CASSDREGDGYTF
TRBD1,TRBV6-5,-,TRBJ1-2,TGTGCCAGCAGTCCGACAGGGAATGGCTACACCTTC,CASSPTGNGYTF
-,TRBV15,-,TRBJ2-7,TGTGCCACCGCGGGACAGATGACGAGCGAGCAGTACTTC,CATAGQMTSEQYF
-,TRBV13,-,TRBJ1-2,TGTGCCAGCAGCTTAGGCCAGGGACAACGCGGCTACACCTTC,CASSLGQGQRGYTF
TRBD1,TRBV5-4,-,TRBJ2-3,TGTGCCAGCGGAAGACAGGGGGCGACAGATACGCAGTATTTT,CASGRQGATDTQYF
TRBD2,TRBV9,-,TRBJ2-7,TGTGCCAGCAGCGGGGGACTAGCGGGAGCATCCGCCGAGCAGTACTTC,CASSGGLAGASAEQYF
TRBD1,TRBV7-9,-,TRBJ1-2,TGTGCCAGCAGCTTCGGGGACAGGGAAAGAGGCTACACCTTC,CASSFGDRERGYTF
TRBD1,TRBV2,-,TRBJ1-5,TGTGCCAGCAGTCCCGACAGGGGGGGTCAGCCCCAGCATTTT,CASSPDRGGQPQHF
TRBD1,TRBV6-1,-,TRBJ1-5,TGTGCCAGCGGCCTCGGGAGGGGGCGAGATCAGCCCCAGCATTTT,CASGLGRGRDQPQHF
TRBD2,TRBV4-3,once,TRBJ2-7,TGCGCCAGCAGCCAAGCGGGGGGAAACGAGCAGTACTTC,CASSQAGGNEQYF
-,TRBV6-5,-,TRBJ2-4,TGTGCCAGCAGTTACTCCAGAGGGGGCAAAAACATTCAGTACTTC,CASSYSRGGKNIQYF
-,TRBV15,-,TRBJ1-1,TGTGCCACCACCGCGAGTGACCGGGGGAACACTGAAGCTTTCTTT,CATTASDRGNTEAFF
-,TRBV5-4,-,TRBJ2-2,TGTGCCAGCATTTCACCCCTAAACGAGCTGTTTTTT,CASISPLNELFF
-,TRBV30,-,TRBJ1-5,TGTGCCTGGAGCGACAGCTTCTATCAGCCCCAGCATTTT,CAWSDSFYQPQHF
TRBD2,TRBV6-4,-,TRBJ2-3,TGTGCCAGCAGTCCCACGACTAGCGGGAGTGATACGCAGTATTTT,CASSPTTSGSDTQYF
TRBD1,TRBV5-4,-,TRBJ1-5,TGTGCCAGCAGCCCGGGACAGGGCTCGAATCAGCCCCAGCATTTT,CASSPGQGSNQPQHF
TRBD1,TRBV30,few,TRBJ2-7,TGTGCCTGGAAACAGGGGTCGGGCTACGAGCAGTACTTC,CAWKQGSGYEQYF
TRBD1,TRBV7-6,-,TRBJ2-1,TGTGCCAGCAGCTTAGGGGGGAGTGGGACAGGGCATGAGCAGTTCTTC,CASSLGGSGTGHEQFF
TRBD1,TRBV25-1,-,TRBJ1-1,TGTGCCAGCCTTAGGACAGGGGGCGCTGAAGCTTTCTTT,CASLRTGGAEAFF
-,TRBV2,-,TRBJ1-2,TGTGCCAGCACCTTAGAGGACTATGGCTACACCTTC,CASTLEDYGYTF
TRBD1,TRBV10-3,-,TRBJ1-1,TGTGCCATACTGGACAGGGACTCACCGGGGGACACTGAAGCTTTCTTT,CAILDRDSPGDTEAFF
TRBD1,TRBV7-9,-,TRBJ1-2,TGTGCCAGCAGCATCGGGACAGGGGGTAGGGGCTATGGCTACACCTTC,CASSIGTGGRGYGYTF
TRBD2,TRBV12-5,-,TRBJ2-3,TGTGCTAGTGGTTTGCTGGGACTAGCGCAATATTTT,CASGLLGLAQYF
TRBD1,TRBV27,-,TRBJ1-1,TGTGCCAGCACCCTAAGAGGGGGCGGAATTATGAACACTGAAGCTTTCTTT,CASTLRGGGIMNTEAFF
TRBD2,TRBV10-3,-,TRBJ2-1,TGTGCCATCAGTGAGTCGAGTACTAGCGATGAGCAGTTCTTC,CAISESSTSDEQFF
TRBD1,TRBV9,-,TRBJ1-4,TGTGCCAGCAGCGTAATGTCAGGGGGAGATGAAAAACTGTTTTTT,CASSVMSGGDEKLFF
-,TRBV6-6,-,TRBJ1-2,TGTGCCAGCAGTCCACAGGGTCGCGCCTATGGCTACACCTTC,CASSPQGRAYGYTF
-,TRBV30,-,TRBJ2-3,TGTGCCTCGTTGGGGCGAGATACGCAGTATTTT,CASLGRDTQYF
TRBD1,TRBV7-6,once,TRBJ1-2,TGTGCCAGCAGCTTAGCCGGACAGGGGAAGGCCTATGGCTACACCTTC,CASSLAGQGKAYGYTF